This T cell receptor (beta chain) was captured in a study of blood T cells in healthy people across ages. A second PCR of 7 to 11 cycles used a sample-barcoded 5' primer and a J-beta primer mix. TCRdb ran MiXCR on the 5' RACE reads and lists one entry per CDR3 protein. The sample has roughly 800,000 distinct CDR3 sequences, approximately 25% seen once. This CDR3 region has 13 residues. Per the germline V gene, CDR1 is SQVTM and CDR2 is ANQGSEA. V dropped 5 bases and J dropped 1 base, with 12 bases sitting between them. These same records also appear under a second study, on T cells of mothers and their children.

The J gene is TRBJ2-7, the V gene TRBV29-1, with a possible D match to TRBD2 (6 bases). The sequencing input was blood. The receptor comes from a boy under 18 in good health. CDR3 bases: TGCAGCGTTAAGGCGGGACCGTCCTACGAGCAGTACTTC. It is translated as CSVKAGPSYEQYF.